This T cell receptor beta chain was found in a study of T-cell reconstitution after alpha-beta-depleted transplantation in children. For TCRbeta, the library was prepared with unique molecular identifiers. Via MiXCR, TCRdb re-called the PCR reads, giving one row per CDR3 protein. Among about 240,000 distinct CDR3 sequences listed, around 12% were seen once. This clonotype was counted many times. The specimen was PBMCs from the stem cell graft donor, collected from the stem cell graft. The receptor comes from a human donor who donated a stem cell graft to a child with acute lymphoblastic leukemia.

DNA for the CDR3: TGTGCCAGCAGTTTCCCCGACAGCTACGAGCAGTACTTC. Its protein is CASSFPDSYEQYF. The genes are TRBV28 and TRBJ2-7; D might be TRBD1 (5 bases). Germline V gene sequence: CDR1 MDHEN, CDR2 SYDVKM. The CDR3 extends over 13 amino acids. Trimming removed 3 bases at V and 3 bases at J, with 9 bases between.